This T cell receptor (beta chain) was recovered during a study of tumor T cells in aggressive B-cell lymphoma. Repertoires were generated with immunoSEQ multiplex PCR, while TCRdb's copy carries only in-frame clones and drops some. The data hold some 2,700 clones, with over 75% observed a single time. Per germline, CDR1 SGHVS and CDR2 FQNEAQ. Trimming took 3 bases from V and 7 from J, leaving 12 bases between them. The CDR3 consists of 13 residues. The chain links TRBV7-8 to TRBJ1-1; D gene uncertain. This TCR came from an adult with diffuse large B cell lymphoma. Some clones in this sample may be carry-over from other donors' samples. Sequences were obtained from tumor tissue. CDR3 amino acids: CASSLAGSSEAFF. The CDR3, as DNA: TGTGCCAGCAGCTTGGCGGGAAGTAGTGAAGCTTTCTTT.